This is a list of T cell receptor beta chains from one sample in a study of OX40 agonist ivuxolimab in advanced cancers. The repertoire was sequenced with immunoSEQ multiplex PCR; TCRdb's copy has only in-frame clones and lacks some. The sample has 60,000 to 65,000 clones, roughly 83% seen once. Material: CD4+ or CD8+ T cells sorted from blood, obtained in a trial of the OX40 agonist ivuxolimab. The receptor source for this set is an adult with an advanced solid tumor such as melanoma, head and neck, liver or kidney cancer. Each CDR3 is given with its conserved first and last residue. Fields, in order: D gene, J gene, clone size, V gene, CDR3 DNA, CDR3 protein. D genes are given only for firm matches. Only some rows state a clone size, as once, few, many or a class for expanded clones.

>-|TRBJ1-1|-|TRBV10-3
TGTGCCATCAGTGACGCCCTAATAGGGGCTTTCTTT
CAISDALIGAFF
>-|TRBJ2-1|-|TRBV10-3
TGTGCCATCAGTGAGCAGAGATGGGGTGAGCAGTTCTTC
CAISEQRWGEQFF
>-|TRBJ2-6|-|TRBV6-1
TGTGCCAGCAGTGAAGGGCTAGCCTCTGGGGCCAACGTCCTGACTTTC
CASSEGLASGANVLTF
>-|TRBJ2-7|-|TRBV5-1
TGCGCCAGCAGCCGGTTGATGGCGGGAATAGACGAGCAGTACTTC
CASSRLMAGIDEQYF
>-|TRBJ2-4|-|TRBV15
TGTGCCACCAGCAGAGATGCAGGTAGTAACATTCAGTACTTC
CATSRDAGSNIQYF
>-|TRBJ2-1|-|TRBV7-3
TGTGCCAGCAGCATCACGCACGCGGGGCAGTGGTTCTTC
CASSITHAGQWFF
>-|TRBJ1-1|once|TRBV18
TGTGCCAGCTCACCTTCGGGAGGGGGCACTGAAGCTTTCTTT
CASSPSGGGTEAFF
>-|TRBJ1-1|once|TRBV2
TGTGCCAGCAGGGGTATTCAGATTCCCCGTACTGAAGCTTTCTTT
CASRGIQIPRTEAFF
>-|TRBJ2-5|-|TRBV27
TGTGCCAGCAGTTTATACTCAAACGAAGAGACCCAGTACTTC
CASSLYSNEETQYF
>-|TRBJ1-6|-|TRBV27
TGTGCCAGCAGTTCGCCTAGTCGGGAGAAAAATTCACCCCTCCACTTT
CASSSPSREKNSPLHF
>TRBD1|TRBJ1-4|-|TRBV6-5
TGTGCCAGCAGTGGTCAGGGGGGGACTAATGAAAAACTGTTTTTT
CASSGQGGTNEKLFF
>-|TRBJ2-5|-|TRBV5-6
TGTGCCAGCAGCTCAATTGCGACTAAAGAGACCCAGTACTTC
CASSSIATKETQYF
>-|TRBJ2-5|-|TRBV7-3
TGTGCCAGCAGCCCTACAGGGCTCCAAGAGACCCAGTACTTC
CASSPTGLQETQYF
>TRBD1|TRBJ2-5|medium-sized|TRBV6-1
TGTGCCAGCAGCTGGACAGGCGCCGTCCAAGAGACCCAGTACTTC
CASSWTGAVQETQYF
>-|TRBJ2-1|-|TRBV6-1
TGTGCCAGCAGCCCAAAGCCGGGAGGGGGCATTGAGCAGTTCTTC
CASSPKPGGGIEQFF
>-|TRBJ1-1|few|TRBV10-2
TGCGCCAGCAGCGAGGGTTTAAGGTTAACTGAAGCTTTCTTT
CASSEGLRLTEAFF
>TRBD2|TRBJ2-2|-|TRBV7-6
TGTGCCAGTCAGGGCCCTAGCGGGATCACCGGGGAGCTGTTTTTT
CASQGPSGITGELFF
>-|TRBJ1-2|-|TRBV5-1
TGCGCCAGCAGCTTGGCAGGCCCGAGCTATGGCTACACCTTC
CASSLAGPSYGYTF
>-|TRBJ1-3|few|TRBV4-1
TGCGCCAGCAGCCAAATCCCCTCTGGAAACACCATATATTTT
CASSQIPSGNTIYF
>TRBD1|TRBJ1-5|-|TRBV19
TGTGCCAGTAGTATCGGGACAGGGGGCGCGGAAGGGCCCCAGCATTTT
CASSIGTGGAEGPQHF
>-|TRBJ2-1|-|TRBV7-2
TGTGCCAGCAGCTTAGTGGGGCTCGTTCGGTTCTTC
CASSLVGLVRFF
>-|TRBJ2-7|-|TRBV14
TGTGCCAGCAGCCAACCGAATTCAGGCCTTACCTACGAGCAGTACTTC
CASSQPNSGLTYEQYF
>-|TRBJ2-7|-|TRBV2
TGTGCCACCGTCCCAGGACCGGACTACGAGCAGTACTTC
CATVPGPDYEQYF
>-|TRBJ2-5|-|TRBV5-1
TGCGCCAGCAGCCCGACTAGGAGTCAAGAGACCCAGTACTTC
CASSPTRSQETQYF
>-|TRBJ1-1|few|TRBV6-4
TGTGCCAGCAGTGACTCGCCTTTTAATACAGGGAACACTGAAGCTTTCTTT
CASSDSPFNTGNTEAFF
>-|TRBJ2-7|-|TRBV7-9
TGTGCCAGCCGCTCGGGCCGGGAAAGACAGGGAGGTCACGAGCAGTACTTC
CASRSGRERQGGHEQYF
>TRBD2|TRBJ2-5|-|TRBV5-4
TGTGCCAGCAGCTTCCCACTAGCGGGAGGGCAAGAGACCCAGTACTTC
CASSFPLAGGQETQYF
>-|TRBJ1-2|-|TRBV4-2
TGTGCCAGCAGCCAAGAGGGGAGAGGGGTCGACGGCTACACCTTC
CASSQEGRGVDGYTF
>-|TRBJ2-2|-|TRBV5-1
TGCGCCAGCAGCTTGGCAGGGGGGACCGGGGAGCTGTTTTTT
CASSLAGGTGELFF